This TCR beta chain was captured in a study of OX40 agonist ivuxolimab in advanced cancers. Notes on the research overall: Ivuxolimab was an agonistic, fully human IgG2 monoclonal antibody directed against OX40 (CD134), a costimulatory receptor. In the dose-escalation cohort, 70% to 85% of patients were male, and the mean age was roughly 56 years with a range of roughly 20 to 79. Peripheral TCRbeta sequencing aimed to test whether ivuxolimab altered TCR sequence diversity and caused clonal T-cell expansion. Intravenous ivuxolimab was administered to patients every 2 weeks at six dose levels: 0.01, 0.1, 0.3, 1.5, 3 and 10 mg/kg. Prior anti-PD-1, anti-PD-L1 or anti-CTLA-4 therapy was permitted, and checkpoint inhibitors had been received by under 50% of dose-escalation patients. Partial responses occurred in three dose-escalation patients: two with cutaneous melanoma and one with hepatocellular carcinoma. The paper describes the monotherapy dose-escalation part (N of about 52 patients) of the phase I trial of ivuxolimab. Of the 50 to 55 patients in dose escalation, about 20 had hepatocellular carcinoma, approximately 15 had melanoma, 9 had renal cell carcinoma and 9 had head and neck cancer. What the study reported, not specific to this receptor: After ivuxolimab, CD8+ T cells had more expanded clones than CD4+ T cells on average. Which antigens the clonally expanded peripheral T cells were specific for was not determined. At doses from 0.1 to 3.0 mg/kg, clonal expansion was seen in both CD4+ and CD8+ blood T cells between baseline and week 6. In partial responders in the 0.1-3.0 mg/kg groups, normalized peripheral clonal expansion was found to be among the lowest, especially among CD8+ T cells. Low levels of normalized T-cell clonal expansion were also seen in some nonresponding patients.

Genomic DNA was extracted from sorted cells for sequencing of the TCRbeta CDR3 region. The immunoSEQ Assay was used for sequencing of TCRbeta CDR3 regions. In its TCRdb copy, this immuneACCESS table keeps in-frame sequences only and misses some clones. Where compared with another copy, unresolved V genes explain less than half of these, and the others have no known cause. The sample contains about 50,000 clones, 80% of them found a single time. Roughly 3.9% of the sample is in the top ten clones. On this clone: Its antigen remains unidentified. The input lacks base qualities; no much larger clone sits a single base away.

V trim: 0 bases; J trim: 3 bases; unmatched bases: 7. Sequences ENHRY (CDR1) and SYGVKD (CDR2) are obtained from the germline V gene. Its CDR3 holds 16 amino acids, cysteine through phenylalanine. The read is trimmed to its CDR3 DNA, 48 bases read in frame from base 1. The trial excluded patients who had a history of autoimmune disease or who were on systemic immunosuppression. Peripheral blood for TCR sequencing was collected from all dose cohorts at baseline, on cycle 4 day 1, and on cycle 7 day 1. The samples were taken from a phase I, first-in-human, multicenter, open-label dose-escalation trial of ivuxolimab. Adults with locally advanced or metastatic head and neck squamous cell, hepatocellular, melanoma or renal cell carcinoma were enrolled in the trial. Before TCR sequencing, CD4+ T cells and CD8+ T cells were sorted from peripheral blood as separate populations.

The TCR comes from an adult with an advanced solid tumor such as melanoma, head and neck, liver or kidney cancer. The chain was built from TRBV10-3 and TRBJ2-5; 7 central bases correspond to TRBD2. The sample was CD4+ or CD8+ T cells sorted from blood, taken in a trial of the OX40 agonist ivuxolimab. At the DNA level, the sequence is TGTGCCATCAGTGAGTCGGGAGGGGCGGGGAAAGAGACCCAGTACTTC. It specifies CAISESGGAGKETQYF.